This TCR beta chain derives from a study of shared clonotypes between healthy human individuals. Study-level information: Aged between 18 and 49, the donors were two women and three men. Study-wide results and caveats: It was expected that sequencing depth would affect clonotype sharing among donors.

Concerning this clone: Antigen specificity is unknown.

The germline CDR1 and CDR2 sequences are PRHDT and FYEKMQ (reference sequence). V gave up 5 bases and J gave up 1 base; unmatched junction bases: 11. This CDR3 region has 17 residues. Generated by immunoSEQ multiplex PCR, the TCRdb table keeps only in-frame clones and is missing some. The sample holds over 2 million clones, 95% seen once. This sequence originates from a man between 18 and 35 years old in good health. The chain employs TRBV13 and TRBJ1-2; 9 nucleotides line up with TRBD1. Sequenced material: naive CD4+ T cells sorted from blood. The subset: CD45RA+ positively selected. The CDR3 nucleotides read TGTGCCAGCAGCCCTTGGGGACAGGGATCTATTAACTATGGCTACACCTTC. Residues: CASSPWGQGSINYGYTF.